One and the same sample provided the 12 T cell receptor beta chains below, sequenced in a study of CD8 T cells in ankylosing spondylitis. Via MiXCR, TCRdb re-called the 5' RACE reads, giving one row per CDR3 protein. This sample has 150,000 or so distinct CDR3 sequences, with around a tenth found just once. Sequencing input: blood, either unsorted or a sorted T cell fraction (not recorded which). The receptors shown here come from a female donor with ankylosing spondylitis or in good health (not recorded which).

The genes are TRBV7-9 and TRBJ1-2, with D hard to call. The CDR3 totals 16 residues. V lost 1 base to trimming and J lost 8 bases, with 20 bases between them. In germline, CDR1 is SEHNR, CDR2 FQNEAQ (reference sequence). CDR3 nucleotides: TGTGCCAGCAGCTTAGTCTCTGGCGACATGAGGTACGGCTACACCTTC. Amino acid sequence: CASSLVSGDMRYGYTF.

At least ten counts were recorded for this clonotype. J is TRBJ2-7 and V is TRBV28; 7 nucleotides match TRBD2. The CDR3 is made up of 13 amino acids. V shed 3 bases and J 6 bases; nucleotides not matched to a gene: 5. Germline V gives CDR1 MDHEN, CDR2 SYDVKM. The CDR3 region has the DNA TGTGCCAGCAGTTTCCGACTAGCTGGCGAGCAGTACTTC. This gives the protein CASSFRLAGEQYF.

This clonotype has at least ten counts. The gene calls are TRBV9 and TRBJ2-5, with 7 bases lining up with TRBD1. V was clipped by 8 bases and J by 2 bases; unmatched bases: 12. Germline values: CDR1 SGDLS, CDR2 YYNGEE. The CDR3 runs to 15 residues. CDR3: CASQPGQTLQETQYF. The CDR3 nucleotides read TGTGCCAGTCAACCGGGACAGACACTTCAAGAGACCCAGTACTTC.

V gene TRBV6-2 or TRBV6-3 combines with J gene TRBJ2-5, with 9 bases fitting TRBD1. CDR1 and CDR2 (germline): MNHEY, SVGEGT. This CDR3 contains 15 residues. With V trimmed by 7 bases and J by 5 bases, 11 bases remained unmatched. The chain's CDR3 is CASKRHTGGEETQYF. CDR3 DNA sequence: TGTGCCAGCAAGCGACACACAGGGGGCGAGGAGACCCAGTACTTC.

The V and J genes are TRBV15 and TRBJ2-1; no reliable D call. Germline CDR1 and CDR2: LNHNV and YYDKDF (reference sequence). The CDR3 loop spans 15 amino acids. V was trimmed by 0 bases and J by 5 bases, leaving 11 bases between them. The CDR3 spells CATSRDDSFDNEQFF. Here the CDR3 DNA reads TGTGCCACCAGCAGAGACGACTCCTTCGACAATGAGCAGTTCTTC. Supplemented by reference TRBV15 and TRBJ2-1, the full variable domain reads DAMVIQNPRYQVTQFGKPVTLSCSQTLNHNVMYWYQQKSSQAPKLLFHYYDKDFNNEADTPDNFQSRRPNTSFCFLDIRSPGLGDTAMYLCATSRDDSFDNEQFFGPGTRLTVL.

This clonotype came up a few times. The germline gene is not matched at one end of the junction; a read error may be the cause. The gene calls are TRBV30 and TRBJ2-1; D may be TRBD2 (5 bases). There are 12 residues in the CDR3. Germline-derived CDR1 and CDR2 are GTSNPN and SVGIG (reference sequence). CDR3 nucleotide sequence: TGTGCATGGAGCGTGGGAGTCAATGAGCAGTTCTTC. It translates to CAWSVGVNEQFF.

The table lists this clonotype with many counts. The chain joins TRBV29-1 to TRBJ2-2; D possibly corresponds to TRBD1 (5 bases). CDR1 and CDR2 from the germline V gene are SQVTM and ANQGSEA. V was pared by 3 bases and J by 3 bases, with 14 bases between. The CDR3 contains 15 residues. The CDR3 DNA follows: TGCAGCGTTGAGCCGGCAGGGTCGGACACCGGGGAGCTGTTTTTT. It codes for CSVEPAGSDTGELFF.

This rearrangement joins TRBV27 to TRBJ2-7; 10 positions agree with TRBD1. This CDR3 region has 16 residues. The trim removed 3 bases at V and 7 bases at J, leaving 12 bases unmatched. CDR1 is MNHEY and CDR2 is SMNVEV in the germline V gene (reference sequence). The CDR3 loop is CASSFLAGTGVGEQYF. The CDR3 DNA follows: TGTGCCAGCAGTTTTCTCGCCGGGACAGGGGTCGGAGAGCAGTACTTC.

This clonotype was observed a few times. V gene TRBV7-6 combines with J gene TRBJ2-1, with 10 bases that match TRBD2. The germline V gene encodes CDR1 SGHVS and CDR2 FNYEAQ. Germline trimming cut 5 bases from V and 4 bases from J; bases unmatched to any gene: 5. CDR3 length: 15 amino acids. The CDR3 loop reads CASSTTSGAYNEQFF. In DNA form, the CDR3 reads TGTGCCAGCAGCACTACTAGCGGGGCATACAATGAGCAGTTCTTC. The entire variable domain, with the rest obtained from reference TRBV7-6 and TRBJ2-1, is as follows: GAGVSQSPRYKVTKRGQDVALRCDPISGHVSLYWYRQALGQGPEFLTYFNYEAQQDKSGLPNDRFSAERPEGSISTLTIQRTEQRDSAMYRCASSTTSGAYNEQFFGPGTRLTVL.

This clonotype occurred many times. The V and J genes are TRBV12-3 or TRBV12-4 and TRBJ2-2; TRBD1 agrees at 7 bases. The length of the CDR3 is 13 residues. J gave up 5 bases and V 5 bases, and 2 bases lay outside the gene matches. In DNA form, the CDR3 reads TGTGCCAGCAGTCTACAGGGGACCGGGGAGCTGTTTTTT. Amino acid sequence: CASSLQGTGELFF.

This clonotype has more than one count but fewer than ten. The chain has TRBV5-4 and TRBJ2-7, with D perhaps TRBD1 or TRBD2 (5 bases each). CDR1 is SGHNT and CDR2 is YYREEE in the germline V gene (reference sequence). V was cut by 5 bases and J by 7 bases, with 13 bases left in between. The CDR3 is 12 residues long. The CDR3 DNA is TGTGCCAGCAGTTCCGGGACGTGGGAGCAGTACTTC. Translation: CASSSGTWEQYF.

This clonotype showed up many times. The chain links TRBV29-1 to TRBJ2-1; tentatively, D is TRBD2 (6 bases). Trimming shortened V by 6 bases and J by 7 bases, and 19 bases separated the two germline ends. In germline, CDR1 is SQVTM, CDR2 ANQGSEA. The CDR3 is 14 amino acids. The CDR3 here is CSVCLGGYGNEQFF. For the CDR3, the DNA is TGCAGCGTGTGTCTGGGGGGTTACGGGAATGAGCAGTTCTTC.